This T cell receptor (beta chain) emerged from a study of cytotoxic CD8 clonotypes in ibrutinib-treated CLL. Study-level information: Responses: roughly 25 partial, 2 complete; after median about 68 months, about 14 stayed remitted, about twelve progressed.

Depths of 1 in 200,000 to 1 in 1 million T cells were the sequencing target. The table came from immunoSEQ multiplex PCR; TCRdb's copy has only in-frame clones and leaves some out. The repertoire consists of 110,000 to 150,000 clones, with about 72% occurring once and the leading ten covering about 29%. The J segment lost 4 bases and the V segment lost 1 base, leaving 6 bases of the junction unmatched. The CDR3 covers 15 residues. Germline CDR1 SEHNR, CDR2 FQNEAQ (reference sequence). The V gene is TRBV7-9, the J gene TRBJ2-7; TRBD1 aligns across 8 bases. Sequences were derived from PBMCs, sampled after 12 months of ibrutinib treatment. The sequence came from a human donor with chronic lymphocytic leukemia. The CDR3 is CASSLVGQGPYEQYF. In DNA form, the CDR3 reads TGTGCCAGCAGCTTAGTCGGACAGGGCCCTTACGAGCAGTACTTC.